Below, one T cell receptor beta chain is given with its context. In the study's own analysis: Estimates of nucleated cell counts were drawn from the amplification of reference gene primers. Here immunoSEQ multiplex PCR was the method, and the copy in TCRdb shows in-frame clones only, minus some. D and trimming were read from the DNA, whereas the V and J calls and clone size are those reported in that table. The sample lists roughly 200,000 clones; about 70% were seen once. This entry belongs to a study of blood T cell repertoires in COVID-19. As for the study in general: Both acute and convalescent COVID-19 samples were obtained from the United States, Italy and Spain. Sample material is recorded as cDNA or gDNA derived from T cells, B-cell-depleted T cells, or PBMCs.

The V and J ends lost 0 bases and 6 bases respectively, with 17 bases between them. The CDR3 covers 17 residues. The germline V gene has CDR1 LNHNV and CDR2 YYDKDF (reference sequence). The receptor was isolated from a woman in her forties or fifties with active or convalescent COVID-19. The chain recombines TRBV15 with TRBJ1-4, with D perhaps TRBD1 (6 bases). The sequenced sample was peripheral blood. The CDR3 DNA reads TGTGCCACCAGCAGAGATCAGGCAACAGGGAGATATGAAAAACTGTTTTTT. Protein: CATSRDQATGRYEKLFF.